This T cell receptor (beta chain) comes out of a study of blood T cell repertoires in COVID-19. Study in general: Material from acute and convalescent COVID-19 was sourced from the United States, Italy and Spain. In each case, the material was cDNA or gDNA derived from T cells, B-cell-depleted T cells, or PBMCs.

As originally analysed: Amplification from reference gene primers served as the basis for estimated nucleated cell counts. Data came from immunoSEQ multiplex PCR; TCRdb stores just in-frame clones and leaves some out. The V and J calls and clone size come from that table; D and trimming were worked out from the DNA. This sample has approximately 150,000 clones, with 65% to 80% found just once. Trimming shortened V by 7 bases and J by 2 bases, and 9 bases separated the two germline ends. CDR3 length: 11 amino acids. In germline, CDR1 is SQVTM, CDR2 ANQGSEA. Cohorts were based on clinical histories the participants reported.

This TCR came from a woman between 65 and 79 years old in a cohort exposed to, infected with or recovered from COVID-19 (not recorded which). The chain is built from TRBV29-1 and TRBJ2-7; D ambiguous. The sample comprised PBMCs or T cells enriched from blood (not recorded which). DNA of the CDR3: TGCAGCGGCGGTTGGGCCTACGAGCAGTACTTC. Translation: CSGGWAYEQYF.